The rows below give T cell receptor beta chains drawn from one sample of a study of blood T cells in healthy people across ages. MiXCR, run by TCRdb on the 5' RACE reads, gives a single entry per CDR3 protein. Among 780,000 or so distinct CDR3 sequences listed, roughly three fifths were seen once. Sample: blood. The source of these receptors is a man in his forties or fifties in good health. Each CDR3 is given with its conserved first and last residue. The order of the fields is clone size, D gene, V gene, J gene, CDR3 DNA, CDR3 protein. A D gene is named only where the DNA matches it firmly. The size field is filled for only some rows; it gives once, few, many or a size class.

clone_size: .; d_call: .; v_call: TRBV6-1; j_call: TRBJ2-5; cdr3_nt: TGTGCTACGTTACACGGGACAACGGAAGAGACCCAGTACTTC; cdr3_aa: CATLHGTTEETQYF
clone_size: few; d_call: .; v_call: TRBV10-3; j_call: TRBJ2-1; cdr3_nt: TGTGCCATCAGTGACAGTGTCTACAATGAGCAGTTCTTC; cdr3_aa: CAISDSVYNEQFF
clone_size: .; d_call: TRBD1; v_call: TRBV7-9; j_call: TRBJ2-5; cdr3_nt: TGTGCCAGCAGCCAGACTACAGGGGGGCGCCAAGAGACCCAGTACTTC; cdr3_aa: CASSQTTGGRQETQYF
clone_size: .; d_call: TRBD1; v_call: TRBV9; j_call: TRBJ1-4; cdr3_nt: TGTGCCAGCAGCGCCCCGACAGGGGAGGGTGAAAAACTGTTTTTT; cdr3_aa: CASSAPTGEGEKLFF
clone_size: .; d_call: TRBD1; v_call: TRBV7-9; j_call: TRBJ1-3; cdr3_nt: TGTGCCAGCAGCACGGGGTTCAGACAGGGACCGGGTGGAAACACCATATATTTT; cdr3_aa: CASSTGFRQGPGGNTIYF
clone_size: once; d_call: .; v_call: TRBV15; j_call: TRBJ1-3; cdr3_nt: TGTGCCACCAGAGAATTCGACCGAGCCTCTGGAAACACCATATATTTT; cdr3_aa: CATREFDRASGNTIYF
clone_size: .; d_call: .; v_call: TRBV7-9; j_call: TRBJ1-5; cdr3_nt: TGTGCCAGCAGCTTAGGCCCCTACCGGGACGGCAAAAATCAGCCCCAGCATTTT; cdr3_aa: CASSLGPYRDGKNQPQHF
clone_size: .; d_call: .; v_call: TRBV6-4; j_call: TRBJ2-1; cdr3_nt: TGTGCCCGGGGGCACTGTATCTCCTACAATGAGCAGTTCTTC; cdr3_aa: CARGHCISYNEQFF
clone_size: .; d_call: .; v_call: TRBV2; j_call: TRBJ2-5; cdr3_nt: TGTGCCAGCAGTCAAGCGATGGGGGCAGGGACCCAGTACTTC; cdr3_aa: CASSQAMGAGTQYF
clone_size: .; d_call: .; v_call: TRBV4-2; j_call: TRBJ2-5; cdr3_nt: TGTGCCAGCAGCCAAGGAGGGGGGGGTGGGGTCCAAGAGACCCAGTACTTC; cdr3_aa: CASSQGGGGGVQETQYF
clone_size: many; d_call: .; v_call: TRBV6-5; j_call: TRBJ2-7; cdr3_nt: TGTGCCAGCAGTTACGCCTACGAGCAGTACTTC; cdr3_aa: CASSYAYEQYF
clone_size: .; d_call: TRBD2; v_call: TRBV10-3; j_call: TRBJ2-5; cdr3_nt: TGTGCCATCAATTCGGCTAGCGGGTCGAATCAAGAGACCCAGTACTTC; cdr3_aa: CAINSASGSNQETQYF
clone_size: .; d_call: .; v_call: TRBV9; j_call: TRBJ1-5; cdr3_nt: TGTGCCAGCAGCGTAGAGGGAGGACGCAATCAGCCCCAGCATTTT; cdr3_aa: CASSVEGGRNQPQHF
clone_size: .; d_call: .; v_call: TRBV27; j_call: TRBJ1-2; cdr3_nt: TGTGCCAGCGGTACCTTGGGGATAGGACGTTTCCGAAACGGCTACACCTTC; cdr3_aa: CASGTLGIGRFRNGYTF
clone_size: once; d_call: TRBD2; v_call: TRBV12-3/TRBV12-4; j_call: TRBJ2-5; cdr3_nt: TGTGCCAGCAGCTACGGGGCAACCGGGAGGGAGGCGTACTTC; cdr3_aa: CASSYGATGREAYF
clone_size: many; d_call: TRBD1; v_call: TRBV12-3/TRBV12-4; j_call: TRBJ2-5; cdr3_nt: TGTGCCAGCAGTTTGGGGACAGGGGGCCCAGAGACCCAGTACTTC; cdr3_aa: CASSLGTGGPETQYF
clone_size: .; d_call: .; v_call: TRBV20-1; j_call: TRBJ1-4; cdr3_nt: TGCAGTGCTAGAGGGTACAGAACTAATGAAAAACTGTTTTTT; cdr3_aa: CSARGYRTNEKLFF
clone_size: .; d_call: TRBD1; v_call: TRBV6-5; j_call: TRBJ1-2; cdr3_nt: TGTGCCAGCAGTAAGACAGGGGGAGGTGGCTACACCTTC; cdr3_aa: CASSKTGGGGYTF
clone_size: .; d_call: .; v_call: TRBV7-9; j_call: TRBJ1-1; cdr3_nt: TGTGCCAGCAGCTGTTCACGAGAGGAAGGAGCTTTCTTT; cdr3_aa: CASSCSREEGAFF
clone_size: few; d_call: .; v_call: TRBV14; j_call: TRBJ2-3; cdr3_nt: TGTGCCAGCAGCCAAGTAGGCGAGGGGGAAGTGGACGGCACAGATACGCAGTATTTT; cdr3_aa: CASSQVGEGEVDGTDTQYF